This is a list of T cell receptor beta chains from one sample in a study of monozygotic twins with inflammatory bowel disease. TCRdb reprocessed the 5' RACE reads and reports one entry per CDR3 protein, with no DNA. The table lists 200,000 to 250,000 distinct CDR3 sequences, with 7.5% to 9.5% in the top ten. The sequenced material came from blood. These receptors came from a human donor with ulcerative colitis or Crohn's disease, or a healthy co-twin of an affected twin (not recorded which). Both conserved end residues are part of each CDR3.

TRBJ2-5 13 TRBV18 CASSPRRGKTQYF
TRBJ2-1 17 TRBV4-2 CASSQDFGDGYYNEQFF
TRBJ2-7 14 TRBV7-2 CASSADRGRAEQYF
TRBJ2-5 14 TRBV6-1 CATSPGAVQETQYF
TRBJ2-5 12 TRBV28 CASSLQVQTQYF
TRBJ1-6 18 TRBV4-2 CASSQEGPASSYNSPLHF
TRBJ1-5 16 TRBV24-1 CATSDWGSSSNQPQHF
TRBJ1-2 16 TRBV15 CATSRDPSGTNYGYTF
TRBJ1-2 17 TRBV6-5 CASSYLGAPSRDYGYTF
TRBJ2-7 16 TRBV5-1 CASSLAGGPRSYEQYF
TRBJ1-1 16 TRBV5-6 CASSFVGDRLNTEAFF
TRBJ2-7 11 TRBV12-3/TRBV12-4 CASSLRVEQYF
TRBJ2-1 13 TRBV6-2/TRBV6-3 CASSWDWQPEQFF
TRBJ2-1 17 TRBV5-6 CASSLERIAGGHNEQFF
TRBJ2-2 18 TRBV9 CASSLGQAMNLNTGELFF
TRBJ1-1 14 TRBV20-1 CSARTGTQNTEAFF
TRBJ1-6 14 TRBV5-1 CASRGVGGDSPLHF
TRBJ1-6 15 TRBV5-6 CASSLDRGGNSPLHF
TRBJ2-1 17 TRBV3-1 CASSLAGQSISYNEQFF
TRBJ2-2 13 TRBV6-5 CARRGRDTGELFF
TRBJ2-7 13 TRBV11-2 CASSLRGAYEQYF
TRBJ1-2 14 TRBV6-5 CASSYRGQLYGYTF
TRBJ2-7 15 TRBV7-6 CASSAERVASYEQYF
TRBJ1-5 12 TRBV7-8 CASSHTGQPQHF